The source of this TCR beta chain is a study of shared clonotypes between healthy human individuals (dated by TCRdb to about 2020). As for the study more broadly: Three men and a couple of women, aged 18 to 49 years, made up the cohort. Each donor's leukapheresis produced roughly between roughly 0.94 and 9.5 billion PBMCs. Blood TCR repertoires of about five healthy adults were deeply sequenced to estimate repertoire size and the extent of clonotype sharing between individuals. For each donor, CD4 naive and CD4 memory were each run on three plates, CD8 naive on two plates, and CD8 memory on one plate. To increase sequencing depth and limit assay-specific biases, different laboratories used diverse techniques to prepare libraries and sequence TCR repertoires.

This clone was found a few times. Its recognized antigen is unknown. Base qualities are not at hand, and no much larger clone is one base apart. The identical CDR3 is also encoded by other nucleotide sequences in the sample. Trimming costs V 8 bases and J 3 bases, and their ends lie 3 bases apart. Its CDR3 holds 10 amino acids, cysteine through phenylalanine. Just CDR3 DNA is preserved here, 30 bases in frame from base 1. CDR1 SNHLY and CDR2 FYNNEI are derived from the germline V gene. Donors were healthy HIV-negative adults with no recently reported acute infections or vaccinations. Every donor was a Caucasian adult residing in Nashville, Tennessee, USA. CD4+ T cells were enriched by magnetic negative selection; naive cells were then positively selected on CD45RA, and the negative fraction formed the memory subset. After blood collection by leukapheresis, PBMCs were isolated using Ficoll-Histopaque density gradient centrifugation and then cryopreserved in the vapor phase of liquid nitrogen. Analytical flow cytometry was used to check the purity and quantity of every magnetically sorted T cell population. Each sorted fraction had its genomic DNA isolated and then quantified by UV absorbance on a Nanodrop 2000c.

Using the deep immunoSEQ assay, TCR CDR3 regions were amplified from genomic DNA by multiplex PCR. Genomic DNA extracted from each cell subset was distributed evenly over all wells of several immunoSEQ 96-well plates, and each plate served as one replicate. Each replicate PCR for sorted subsets received around 200 ng genomic DNA, equal to some 32,000 T cell genomes. Purified libraries were measured with a Qubit 3.0 fluorometer, size-checked on a Bioanalyzer 2100, and measured again with the KAPA Library Quantification kit. A separate single-read 150-cycle Illumina NextSeq 550 flow cell was used to sequence each immunoSEQ 96-well plate. In the source study's methods: Because the immunoSEQ output included only junctional sequences and no quality scores, the filtering could not be the same as the filtering used for full-length reads. To assign V/J genes and CDR3, sequences were annotated against IMGT germline references using PyIR, a Python wrapper for IgBLAST v1.9. Reads with weak V/J assignments (E-value above 1e-6), missing CDR3, stop codons, out-of-frame junctions, or ambiguous translated residues were removed. A V3J clonotype was defined by an identical inferred V gene, J gene, and CDR3 amino acid sequence. The percentage overlap between two repertoires was calculated by dividing the number of shared unique clonotypes by the size of the smaller repertoire. Repertoire richness was assessed with RTK rarefaction, the Chao1 estimator, and Recon v2.1 estimates of unobserved clonotypes. OLGA was used to compute generation probabilities for all TCRbeta clonotypes that the gDNA method yielded from four donors. Sourced from immuneACCESS, this table was stored by TCRdb with only in-frame sequences that have V and J called. A share of the clones is absent; for the studies checked, an unresolved V gene accounts for under half, and the remainder has no known explanation. The DNA was the basis for D and trimming; V, J and clone size are from that table. The sample contains 2 million to 2.5 million clones, around 92% of them found a single time. Jointly, the top ten make up more than 0.35% of the sample.

Study-wide conclusions, independent of this receptor: Clonotypes shared by all four sorted-subset donors showed higher generation probabilities than non-shared clonotypes. Pairwise subsampling led to the expectation that sequencing depth would affect the degree of clonotype sharing among donors. Incomplete sequencing was indicated by rarefaction of sorted-subset datasets, despite the large sequencing depth. Because the study included only a small number of donors, the genetic and exposure-history diversity represented was limited. Naive subsets generally had larger estimated clonotype richness than memory subsets. Sampling was limited to blood, and TCR repertoires in tissue likely differ from TCR repertoires in blood. Sharing across four donors was observed for approximately 4.6% of naive CD4, 3% to 3.5% of naive CD8, 2.3% of memory CD4, and over 0.3% of memory CD8 clonotypes.

Sample: naive CD4+ T cells from PBMCs. The sample's cell subset or site label is to be understood as: CD45RA+ positively selected. The source of this sequence is a man aged 18 to 29 in good health. Some clones in this sample may be carry-over from other donors' samples. The chain links TRBV2 with TRBJ2-3, with the D gene not confidently named. The DNA reads as follows: TGTGCCAGCGGGACAGATACGCAGTATTTT. Translated, it gives CASGTDTQYF.